Following are 13 T cell receptor beta chains from one sample sequenced in a study of response to subunit inactivated influenza vaccine. A single record per CDR3 protein comes from TCRdb applying MiXCR to the RT-PCR reads. The sample holds roughly 700,000 distinct CDR3 sequences, roughly 14% seen once. The sequenced sample was PBMCs from blood, obtained roughly 15 days before vaccination. These receptors were collected from a man between 50 and 59 years old who received an inactivated influenza vaccine.

The rearrangement uses TRBV27 and TRBJ1-5, with TRBD1 matching over 7 bases. Per germline, CDR1 MNHEY and CDR2 SMNVEV (reference sequence). The CDR3 spans 15 residues. V shed 5 bases and J 0 bases; nucleotides not matched to a gene: 4. For the CDR3, the DNA is TGTGCCAGCAGTGCCAGGGGGAATAGCAATCAGCCCCAGCATTTT. Protein product: CASSARGNSNQPQHF.

This clonotype was detected a few times. This chain uses TRBV4-1 with TRBJ2-4; D is ambiguous. Germline assignment: CDR1 MGHRA and CDR2 YSYEKL. The ends were cut back, 0 bases at V and 0 bases at J, with 6 bases in the middle. This CDR3 region has 15 residues. CDR3 sequence: CASSQDSVAKNIQYF. The CDR3 DNA reads TGCGCCAGCAGCCAAGATTCGGTAGCCAAAAACATTCAGTACTTC.

This clonotype was seen many times. The V gene is TRBV4-2, the J gene TRBJ2-2; no clear D gene. The ends were cut back, 4 bases at V and 3 bases at J, with 9 bases in the middle. The CDR3 sequence is 14 residues long. Per germline, CDR1 LGHNA and CDR2 YNFKEQ. CDR3 coding DNA: TGTGCCAGCAGCCGTAGTTGGGACACCGGGGAGCTGTTTTTT. This codes for CASSRSWDTGELFF.

There are a few counts of this clonotype. J is TRBJ2-1 and V is TRBV5-8; D possibly corresponds to TRBD1 (6 bases). This CDR3 spans 15 amino acids. In germline, CDR1 is SGHTS, CDR2 YDEGEE. V lost 0 bases and J 8 bases, leaving 15 bases between the germline ends. The CDR3 loop is CASSLGTGYGDEQFF. CDR3 coding DNA: TGTGCCAGCAGCTTGGGTACAGGGTATGGCGATGAGCAGTTCTTC.

In its sample, this clonotype was seen many times. The gene calls are TRBV6-5 and TRBJ2-7; D unresolved. The germline V gene has CDR1 MNHEY and CDR2 SVGAGI. The CDR3 has 11 residues. Between the trimmed V and J ends, which lost 4 bases and 5 bases, there was a span of 6 bases. The CDR3 protein is CASSFSHEQYF. In DNA form, the CDR3 reads TGTGCCAGCAGTTTCAGTCACGAGCAGTACTTC.

V is TRBV5-1 and J is TRBJ2-1; D might be TRBD2 (6 bases). Trimming took 4 bases from V and 9 from J, leaving 14 bases between them. CDR3 length equals 13 residues. The germline V gene has CDR1 SGHRS and CDR2 YFSETQ. The CDR3 region has the DNA TGCGCCAGCAGCCACCGGGAGAAGGCTGAGCAGTTCTTC. Its translation is CASSHREKAEQFF. The variable domain in full, with the rest retrieved from reference TRBV5-1 and TRBJ2-1, is KAGVTQTPRYLIKTRGQQVTLSCSPISGHRSVSWYQQTPGQGLQFLFEYFSETQRNKGNFPGRFSGRQFSNSRSEMNVSTLELGDSALYLCASSHREKAEQFFGPGTRLTVL.

In this sample, this clonotype turned up many times. This chain links TRBV3-1 with TRBJ2-3; D not certain. From germline, CDR1 is LGHDT and CDR2 YNNKEL (reference sequence). The CDR3 length is 13 residues. Trimming removed 2 bases from V and 4 bases from J, with 7 bases in between. In DNA, the CDR3 is TGTGCCAGCAGCCAACATGATTCAGATACGCAGTATTTT. Residues: CASSQHDSDTQYF.

This chain joins TRBV28 and TRBJ2-7; the D gene could be TRBD1 or TRBD2 (5 bases each). Germline V gives CDR1 MDHEN, CDR2 SYDVKM. The CDR3 runs 15 residues. V lost 6 bases and J 0 bases, leaving 15 bases between the germline ends. CDR3 protein: CASSLLGTGSYEQYF. The CDR3 DNA reads TGTGCCAGCAGCTTACTCGGGACCGGCTCCTACGAGCAGTACTTC.

The chain links TRBV27 to TRBJ2-1; 10 positions match TRBD2. The V gene's germline CDR1 is MNHEY and CDR2 SMNVEV (reference sequence). V shed 3 bases, J shed 8 bases, and the junction held 7 bases outside the gene matches. CDR3 length equals 15 residues. The CDR3 spells CASSFASGSYYEQFF. The CDR3 DNA follows: TGTGCCAGCAGTTTTGCTAGCGGGAGCTATTATGAGCAGTTCTTC.

In this sample, this clonotype turned up a few times. The chain links TRBV12-3 or TRBV12-4 to TRBJ1-1, with TRBD1 identical over 8 bases. The CDR3 covers 14 residues. J lost 7 bases, V lost 6 bases, and 10 bases had no gene match. Written as DNA, the CDR3 is TGTGCCAGCAGCCTAACACAGGGGGTCGGTGAAGCTTTCTTT. It is translated as CASSLTQGVGEAFF.

This clonotype was recorded a few times. The chain has TRBV4-1 and TRBJ2-7, with a weak D call TRBD2 (6 bases). This CDR3 has 15 amino acids. V shed 1 base and J shed 1 base, with 11 bases lying between them. CDR1 and CDR2 (germline): MGHRA, YSYEKL. CDR3 region: CASSQVWGTSYEQYF. The CDR3 DNA is TGCGCCAGCAGCCAAGTTTGGGGGACTTCCTACGAGCAGTACTTC.

The rearrangement links TRBV7-9 to TRBJ2-1; 9 nucleotides line up with TRBD1. V lost 6 bases, J lost 4 bases, and 7 bases stayed unmatched. This CDR3 is 15 amino acids long. Germline CDR1 is SEHNR and CDR2 is FQNEAQ (reference sequence). The CDR3 DNA reads TGTGCCAGCAGGACCGGGACAGGGTATTACAATGAGCAGTTCTTC. Amino acid sequence: CASRTGTGYYNEQFF.

The chain is built from TRBV27 and TRBJ2-7, with D possibly matching TRBD1 (6 bases). Germline CDR1 is MNHEY and CDR2 is SMNVEV (reference sequence). With 5 bases removed from V and 2 bases from J, the gap between germline ends came to 10 bases. This CDR3 contains 13 residues. DNA for the CDR3: TGTGCCAGCAGTCACGGGACACCCTACGAGCAGTACTTC. It translates to CASSHGTPYEQYF.